Listed below are T cell receptor beta chains from one sample, sequenced in a study of vaccination and CD4 T cells after COVID-19. TCRdb re-analysed the PCR reads in MiXCR, keeping a single row per CDR3 protein. This repertoire shows 10,000 to 15,000 distinct CDR3 sequences, 50% to 60% found once; its top ten account for roughly 28%. Their antigens remain unidentified. Material: CD4+ T cells from blood, cultured in vitro. The source of these receptors is a human donor who had recovered from COVID-19. CDR3s include the opening cysteine and the closing phenylalanine or tryptophan. Each record gives: D gene, clone size, V gene, J gene, CDR3 DNA, CDR3 protein. D genes are given only for firm matches. Size is stated for part of the rows, as once, few or many counts, or as a class when the clone is expanded.

-,-,TRBV6-2/TRBV6-3,TRBJ1-1,TGTGCCAGCAGTTACCCCCAATCGCCAGCTTTCTTT,CASSYPQSPAFF
-,-,TRBV9,TRBJ1-3,TGTGCCAGCGGTGGTGGAAACACCATATATTTT,CASGGGNTIYF
-,-,TRBV28,TRBJ1-4,TGTGCCAGCTCGAACGCCATCAGGGTTGAAAAACTGTTTTTT,CASSNAIRVEKLFF
TRBD1,-,TRBV19,TRBJ1-3,TGTGCCAGTAGTTCTCGGACAGGGGGCTATGGAAACACCATATATTTT,CASSSRTGGYGNTIYF
-,-,TRBV2,TRBJ2-7,TGTGCCAGCGCGGACGAAAGCTACGAGCAGTACTTC,CASADESYEQYF
-,-,TRBV2,TRBJ2-2,TGTGCCAGCATTCGACTCGACAGATTAACCGGGGAGCTGTTTTTT,CASIRLDRLTGELFF
-,few,TRBV11-3,TRBJ2-2,TGTGCCAGCAGCTTAGGTTGGAACACCGGGGAGCTGTTTTTT,CASSLGWNTGELFF
-,-,TRBV11-3,TRBJ2-5,TGTGCCAGCAGTCCCCCCCTGGCAACAGTATTAGAGACCCAGTACTTC,CASSPPLATVLETQYF
TRBD2,-,TRBV28,TRBJ2-3,TGTGCCAGCCAAACTAGCGGGACCACAGATACGCAGTATTTT,CASQTSGTTDTQYF
-,-,TRBV7-3,TRBJ1-2,TGTGCCAGCAGCTTGGGAGACAACCTCTATGGCTACACCTTC,CASSLGDNLYGYTF
-,-,TRBV6-2/TRBV6-3,TRBJ2-2,TGTGCCAGTAGTTACAGGGACACCGGGGAGCTGTTTTTT,CASSYRDTGELFF
-,-,TRBV7-3,TRBJ1-1,TGTGCCAGCAGCTCCCAAGCGGGGACTGAAGCTTTCTTT,CASSSQAGTEAFF